This TCR beta chain appears in the sequencing data of a study of blood T cell repertoires in COVID-19. Study as a whole: The cDNA or gDNA used as material had been derived from T cells, B-cell-depleted T cells, or PBMCs.

Sequencing was performed with immunoSEQ multiplex PCR; in TCRdb, only in-frame clones are kept and a portion is missing. The profile shows 70,000 or so clones, around 80% of them singletons. The CDR3 runs to 15 residues. Looked up from germline, CDR1 is LNHDA and CDR2 is SQIVND (reference sequence). The V end was cut by 7 bases, the J end by 1 base, with 14 bases between. The gene calls are TRBV19 and TRBJ1-5; TRBD1 might be the D (6 bases). The specimen sequenced was peripheral blood. The receptor was isolated from a human donor in a cohort sampled during active COVID-19. The DNA for the CDR3 is TGTGCCAGTACTTCGAAGGGGACAAGCAATCAGCCCCAGCATTTT. Translation gives CASTSKGTSNQPQHF. Supplemented by reference TRBV19 and TRBJ1-5, the full variable domain reads DGGITQSPKYLFRKEGQNVTLSCEQNLNHDAMYWYRQDPGQGLRLIYYSQIVNDFQKGDIAEGYSVSREKKESFPLTVTSAQKNPTAFYLCASTSKGTSNQPQHFGDGTRLSIL.